This TCR beta chain emerged from a study of shared clonotypes between healthy human individuals (TCRdb year 2020). In terms of the full investigation: The cohort included a few men and a couple of women between 18 and 49 years of age. To estimate repertoire size and how much clonotype sharing occurs between individuals, the study deeply sequenced the blood TCR repertoires of five healthy adults. To increase sequencing depth and limit assay-specific biases, different laboratories used diverse techniques to prepare libraries and sequence TCR repertoires. For each donor, three plates each were used for CD4 naive and CD4 memory, two plates were used for CD8 naive, and one plate was used for CD8 memory. Per donor, leukapheresis produced somewhere between about 0.8 and 9 billion PBMCs.

Using the deep immunoSEQ assay, multiplex PCR amplified TCR CDR3 regions from genomic DNA. For each cell subset, the extracted genomic DNA was distributed evenly across all wells of several immunoSEQ 96-well plates, and each plate served as one replicate. For sorted subsets, 150 to 250 ng genomic DNA, equal to approximately 30,000 T cell genomes, was loaded into each replicate PCR. Purified libraries were quantified with a Qubit 3.0 fluorometer, sized on a Bioanalyzer 2100, and re-quantified with the KAPA Library Quantification kit. Every immunoSEQ 96-well plate was sequenced on a dedicated single-read 150-cycle Illumina NextSeq 550 flow cell. Processing in the source paper ran as follows. Because the immunoSEQ output held only junctional sequences and lacked quality scores, the filtering could not match the filtering applied to full-length reads. To assign V/J genes and CDR3, sequences were annotated against IMGT germline references using PyIR, a Python wrapper for IgBLAST v1.9. Reads with weak V/J assignments (E-value above 1e-6), missing CDR3, stop codons, out-of-frame junctions, or ambiguous translated residues were removed. V3J clonotypes were defined as sequences sharing the same inferred V gene, J gene, and CDR3 amino acid sequence. To compute the percentage overlap between repertoires, the number of shared unique clonotypes was divided by the size of the smaller repertoire. Repertoire richness was assessed with RTK rarefaction, the Chao1 estimator, and Recon v2.1 estimates of unobserved clonotypes. Generation probabilities were computed with OLGA for all TCRbeta clonotypes obtained by the gDNA method from four donors. Not all clones reach the TCRdb copy of this immuneACCESS table, which keeps in-frame sequences only. Checked studies attribute under half of the gap to unresolved V genes and leave the rest unexplained. The V and J calls and clone size were taken over from that table, and D and trimming were inferred from the DNA. The sample table lists a few million clones, about 94% of them with a count of one. Jointly, the top ten make up 0.1% to 0.15% of the sample.

What the authors observed across the whole study: Only blood was sampled, and tissue TCR repertoires likely differ from those in blood. Pairwise subsampling indicated that sequencing depth was expected to affect the degree of clonotype sharing among donors. When several donors were compared, the shared fraction of clonotypes was around 5% for naive CD4, about 4% for naive CD8, 2% to 2.5% for memory CD4, and under 0.5% for memory CD8. Because the study included only a small number of donors, the genetic and exposure-history diversity represented was limited. Compared with non-shared clonotypes, clonotypes shared by all four sorted-subset donors had higher generation probabilities. Rarefaction of sorted-subset datasets indicated incomplete sequencing despite the large sequencing depth. Naive subsets generally had larger estimated clonotype richness than memory subsets.

From the cysteine up to the phenylalanine, the CDR3 has a length of 11 residues. Only the CDR3 DNA is retained, 33 bases long and in frame from the first base. CDR1 SGHNT and CDR2 YYREEE were looked up in the germline V gene (reference sequence). Deletion took 1 base off V and 5 bases off J, with a span of 4 bases between the germline ends. About this clone: Its antigen is unknown. No much larger clone is present one base from it, and per-base qualities are unavailable.

Healthy HIV-negative adults with no recently reported acute infections or vaccinations were included as donors. Every donor was a Caucasian adult living in Nashville, Tennessee, USA. CD4+ T cells were enriched by magnetic negative selection, after which naive cells were positively selected on CD45RA and the negative fraction was taken as the memory subset. After blood collection by leukapheresis, PBMCs were isolated using Ficoll-Histopaque density gradient centrifugation and then cryopreserved in the vapor phase of liquid nitrogen. Purity and quantity of every magnetically sorted T cell population were checked by analytical flow cytometry. Genomic DNA was isolated from each sorted fraction and quantified by UV absorbance on a Nanodrop 2000c.

Source material: naive CD4+ T cells sorted from blood. The label giving this sample's cell subset or site can be read as: CD45RA+ positively selected. The receptor comes from a man aged 18 to 30 in good health. This receptor chain uses TRBV5-4 and TRBJ2-7; no D gene can be assigned with confidence. The CDR3 in this case is CASSLFHEQYF. The DNA reads as follows: TGTGCCAGCAGCTTGTTCCACGAGCAGTACTTC.